Shown below are 23 T cell receptor beta chains from a single sample sequenced in a study of T cell repertoires in cytomegalovirus infection. MiXCR was run by TCRdb on the reads, yielding one entry per CDR3 protein. The profile shows about 180,000 distinct CDR3 sequences, approximately 18% of them singletons. The sequencing sample was made of CD8+ T cells from PBMCs. These TCRs come from a human donor in good health (CMV status not recorded). Some clones in this sample may be carry-over from other donors' samples.

The chain links TRBV6-6 to TRBJ1-5; tentative D call: TRBD1 (5 bases). V shed 10 bases and J shed 0 bases, with 10 bases lying between them. The CDR3 is 13 amino acids. CDR1 and CDR2 (germline): MNHNY, SVGAGI (reference sequence). CDR3 residues: CATQDYSNQPQHF. Written as DNA, the CDR3 is TGTGCCACACAGGATTATAGCAATCAGCCCCAGCATTTT.

This clonotype was counted between two and nine times. The chain joins TRBV10-3 to TRBJ2-7; TRBD2 aligns across 9 bases. Germline CDR1 and CDR2: ENHRY and SYGVKD. V dropped 3 bases and J dropped 5; count of bases not matched to a gene: 8. The CDR3 sequence is 15 residues long. The DNA of the CDR3 is TGTGCCATCAGTGAAATCGCGGGGGGGCTAAACGAGCAGTACTTC. Its protein product is CAISEIAGGLNEQYF.

This clonotype occurred a few times. The chain joins TRBV2 to TRBJ2-7, with a tentative D call TRBD1 (6 bases). Germline V gene data show CDR1 as SNHLY and CDR2 as FYNNEI. The CDR3 length is 13 residues. V was clipped by 6 bases and J by 2 bases, with 11 bases between them. The CDR3 loop is CASRSDRPYEQYF. The CDR3 DNA reads TGTGCCAGCAGGTCCGACAGGCCCTACGAGCAGTACTTC.

The V gene is TRBV12-3 or TRBV12-4, the J gene TRBJ1-6; possible D gene TRBD1, 5 bases. The CDR3 covers 16 residues. V lost 5 bases, J lost 9 bases, and 20 bases lay in between. The DNA of the CDR3 is TGTGCCAGCAGTCCGGGACGGATATTTCCCTTTTCACCCCTCCACTTT. Residues: CASSPGRIFPFSPLHF.

V gene TRBV12-3 or TRBV12-4 combines with J gene TRBJ2-5; 7 positions match TRBD1. The V segment lost 5 bases and the J segment 11 bases; nucleotides outside the gene matches: 8. The CDR3 length is 12 residues. The CDR3 region has the DNA TGTGCCAGCAGTGGGGACAGACAGTCTCAGTACTTC. The encoded protein is CASSGDRQSQYF.

The chain links TRBV12-3 or TRBV12-4 to TRBJ2-3; D is possibly TRBD1 (6 bases). This CDR3 region has 13 residues. Between the trimmed V and J ends, which lost 3 bases and 8 bases, there was a span of 12 bases. CDR3 sequence (DNA): TGTGCCAGCAGTTTGGGGGCCTCGGGTACGCAGTATTTT. It translates to CASSLGASGTQYF.

The chain employs TRBV6-6 and TRBJ2-4; possible D gene TRBD1, 5 bases. The V end was cut by 11 bases, the J end by 0 bases, with 20 bases between. CDR3 size: 16 residues. The germline V gene has CDR1 MNHNY and CDR2 SVGAGI (reference sequence). The CDR3 is CAASKRTNLAKNIQYF. CDR3 in DNA: TGTGCCGCATCTAAAAGGACAAATCTAGCCAAAAACATTCAGTACTTC.

This clonotype was seen a handful of times. The rearrangement uses TRBV12-3 or TRBV12-4 and TRBJ2-7, with TRBD2 matching 8 bases. J was trimmed by 3 bases and V by 6 bases; bases with no gene match: 7. The CDR3 covers 14 residues. CDR3 residues: CASSHGGADYEQYF. In DNA form, the CDR3 reads TGTGCCAGCAGCCACGGGGGGGCTGACTACGAGCAGTACTTC.

The V and J genes are TRBV12-3 or TRBV12-4 and TRBJ2-2; no reliable D call. The V and J ends lost 8 bases and 6 bases respectively, with 13 bases between them. This CDR3 has 13 amino acids. For the CDR3, the DNA is TGTGCCAGCCTCCCTCCGCTCCCCGGGGAGCTGTTTTTT. Translated, it gives CASLPPLPGELFF.

This clonotype was detected only a few times. The rearrangement links TRBV6-4 to TRBJ2-3; D not resolved. Germline values: CDR1 MRHNA, CDR2 SNTAGT. There are 16 residues in the CDR3. The ends were cut back, 0 bases at V and 0 bases at J, with 10 bases in the middle. In DNA, the CDR3 is TGTGCCAGCAGTGACTCGGCAGCCACTAGCACAGATACGCAGTATTTT. Protein: CASSDSAATSTDTQYF.

This sequence joins TRBV7-9 and TRBJ1-2; 7 nucleotides agree with TRBD1. Germline assignment: CDR1 SEHNR and CDR2 FQNEAQ (reference sequence). V lost 3 bases and J lost 0; bases outside the gene matches: 4. CDR3 length equals 15 residues. CDR3: CASSFGTDPNYGYTF. DNA for the CDR3: TGTGCCAGCAGCTTTGGGACAGACCCTAACTATGGCTACACCTTC.

The V and J genes are TRBV6-5 and TRBJ2-5, with D unresolved. Germline V gives CDR1 MNHEY, CDR2 SVGAGI. Between the trimmed V and J ends, which lost 5 bases and 4 bases, there was a span of 14 bases. The CDR3 contains 14 residues. The CDR3 DNA sequence: TGTGCCAGCAGTCGACAAGAGACCGGAGAGACCCAGTACTTC. Amino acid sequence: CASSRQETGETQYF.

V gene TRBV30 combines with J gene TRBJ1-1; TRBD1 might be the D (5 bases). CDR3 length: 11 residues. Trimming shortened V by 0 bases and J by 7 bases, and 6 bases separated the two germline ends. CDR1 GTSNPN and CDR2 SVGIG come from the germline V gene (reference sequence). CDR3 nucleotide sequence: TGTGCCTGGAGTGTACAGGTTGAAGCTTTCTTT. Its translation is CAWSVQVEAFF.

This chain uses TRBV25-1 with TRBJ1-3; D is uncertain. The CDR3 covers 16 residues. V lost 4 bases and J lost 0, with 13 bases in between. Germline V gene data show CDR1 as MGHDK and CDR2 as SYGVNS. In DNA form, the CDR3 reads TGTGCCAGCAGTGGGTATCCAGGTTACTCTGGAAACACCATATATTTT. Its translation is CASSGYPGYSGNTIYF.

The chain joins TRBV7-2 to TRBJ1-2, with 10 nucleotides matching TRBD1. Germline loops: CDR1 SGHTA, CDR2 FQGNSA. The CDR3 loop spans 14 amino acids. V gave up 4 bases and J gave up 5 bases; unmatched junction bases: 4. The chain's CDR3 is CASSSGTGVYGYTF. Here the CDR3 DNA reads TGTGCCAGCAGCTCCGGGACAGGGGTGTATGGCTACACCTTC.

This clonotype was recorded many times. This chain uses TRBV7-9 with TRBJ2-7; 8 nucleotides align to TRBD1. Germline CDR1 SEHNR, CDR2 FQNEAQ (reference sequence). CDR3 length equals 13 residues. Germline trimming cut 6 bases from V and 2 bases from J; bases unmatched to any gene: 3. DNA for the CDR3: TGTGCCAGCAGAATGGGACAGGCCTACGAGCAGTACTTC. It is translated as CASRMGQAYEQYF.

This clonotype was seen a handful of times. The genes are TRBV11-2 and TRBJ2-7; 10 nucleotides align to TRBD2. Germline lookup yields CDR1 SGHAT and CDR2 FQNNGV. The CDR3 is 17 amino acids. J lost 3 bases, V lost 1 base, and 9 bases had no gene match. CDR3 in amino acids: CASSLAPSGGRDYEQYF. Here the CDR3 DNA reads TGTGCCAGCAGCTTAGCGCCTAGCGGGGGAAGAGACTACGAGCAGTACTTC.

The rearrangement links TRBV5-1 to TRBJ1-1; D uncertain. CDR1 is SGHRS and CDR2 is YFSETQ in the germline V gene. V lost 0 bases and J lost 0, with 15 bases in between. The CDR3 is 17 residues long. The CDR3, as DNA: TGCGCCAGCAGCTTGGGGCACCCGGCCGGGGTGAACACTGAAGCTTTCTTT. Encoded protein: CASSLGHPAGVNTEAFF.

There are a few counts of this clonotype. The chain couples TRBV6-5 to TRBJ1-1; the D gene is possibly TRBD1 (5 bases). The CDR3 is 14 residues long. Germline CDR1 MNHEY, CDR2 SVGAGI. The ends were cut back, 5 bases at V and 9 bases at J, with 19 bases in the middle. CDR3 sequence reads: CASSPQDSQNQAFF. Here the CDR3 DNA reads TGTGCCAGCAGTCCCCAAGACAGTCAAAACCAAGCTTTCTTT.

This clonotype has more than one count but fewer than ten. V and J are TRBV7-2 and TRBJ2-1; 9 positions match TRBD2. Losses at the gene ends were 1 base for V and 7 bases for J; bases not matched to a gene: 5. The CDR3 length is 15 residues. CDR1 and CDR2 from the germline V gene are SGHTA and FQGNSA. CDR3 nucleotides: TGTGCCAGCAGCTTAGGCGGGGGGGCCGCGAATGAGCAGTTCTTC. It specifies CASSLGGGAANEQFF.

The chain has TRBV19 and TRBJ2-3; D is possibly TRBD1 or TRBD2 (5 bases each). V lost 1 base and J lost 0, with 17 bases in between. Germline V lookup: CDR1 LNHDA, CDR2 SQIVND (reference sequence). This CDR3 spans 18 amino acids. CDR3 nucleotide sequence: TGTGCCAGTAGTATAGGTGGTAGGAGGACAACTAGCACAGATACGCAGTATTTT. Protein sequence: CASSIGGRRTTSTDTQYF.

This rearrangement joins TRBV4-1 to TRBJ2-1; D unresolved. The CDR3 length is 15 residues. Germline V CDR1 and CDR2: MGHRA, YSYEKL. V lost 3 bases to trimming and J lost 7 bases, with 16 bases between them. CDR3 coding DNA: TGCGCCAGCAGCCAGACGAGTTCGATAGGGAATGAGCAGTTCTTC. This sequence encodes CASSQTSSIGNEQFF.

The table lists this clonotype with a few counts. The J gene is TRBJ2-3, the V gene TRBV27; D ambiguous. V was cut by 4 bases and J by 9 bases, with 11 bases left in between. The germline gives CDR1 MNHEY, CDR2 SMNVEV (reference sequence). The CDR3 totals 12 residues. Here the CDR3 DNA reads TGTGCCAGCAGTTATCAGCTGGGAACGCAGTATTTT. Its protein product is CASSYQLGTQYF.